Here is one T cell receptor (beta chain) with its context. The antigen is unknown. The data originate from a study of T cells in Graves' hyperthyroidism and ophthalmopathy. Study results and caveats: Most clonotypes that expanded in the thyroid above 0.001 also showed up in blood.

CDR3 size: 13 residues. V lost 6 bases to trimming and J lost 1 base, with 10 bases between them. Germline CDR1 reads MDHEN; CDR2 reads SYDVKM. TCR beta CDR3 region amplification was performed from RNA transcripts. Using the HTBI primer set, a first-round RT-PCR was run on the TCR CDR3. TCRdb processed the multiplex PCR reads anew with MiXCR; each CDR3 protein has one entry. The repertoire holds 550,000 to 600,000 distinct CDR3 sequences, with 13% to 15% as singletons. The chain joins TRBV28 to TRBJ2-7; D is unclear. Sequencing was performed on blood. The sequence was collected from a woman under 30 with Graves' ophthalmopathy. The CDR3 is CASSEVGSYEQYF. CDR3 bases: TGTGCCAGCAGCGAAGTAGGTTCCTACGAGCAGTACTTC.